The 23 T cell receptor beta chains given below trace back to one sample, sequenced in a study of blood T cell repertoires in COVID-19. Only in-frame clones appear in the TCRdb table, and some are missing; sequencing was by immunoSEQ multiplex PCR. The sample includes more than 90,000 clones, 87% of them seen just once. The sample was peripheral blood. Receptors were obtained from a human donor in a cohort sampled during active COVID-19.

Concerning this clone: The CDR3 end shows no conserved phenylalanine or tryptophan, and so a read error is likely. No DNA is shown, since the ends of the CDR3 on it are uncertain; the CDR3 is the one TCRdb lists. The genes are TRBV28 and TRBJ1-2; TRBD1 is the table's D call and was not checked against the DNA. 13 amino acids form the CDR3, both terminal residues included. Germline-derived CDR1 and CDR2 are MDHEN and SYDVKM. The CDR3 spells CVSSLRTGGVRIL.

The genes are TRBV25-1 and TRBJ2-2, with 11 nucleotides matching TRBD2. V lost 2 bases to trimming and J lost 3 bases; unmatched junction nucleotides: 2. Germline-derived CDR1 and CDR2 are MGHDK and SYGVNS. CDR3 length: 16 amino acids. The DNA of the CDR3 is TGTGCCAGCAGTGAACGGGGACTAGCGGACACCGGGGAGCTGTTTTTT. Translated: CASSERGLADTGELFF.

This sequence joins TRBV2 and TRBJ2-2, with 7 bases identical to TRBD1. Germline V gives CDR1 SNHLY, CDR2 FYNNEI. The CDR3 extends over 16 amino acids. V gave up 1 base and J gave up 7 bases; unmatched junction bases: 9. Written as DNA, the CDR3 is TGTGCCAGCAGTGAAGGGAGACAGGGAATAGGCGGGGAGCTGTTTTTT. Residues: CASSEGRQGIGGELFF.

This clone was counted between two and nine times. This chain uses TRBV5-4 with TRBJ2-7; D is perhaps TRBD2 (5 bases). Trimming shortened V by 0 bases and J by 7 bases, and 14 bases separated the two germline ends. Germline CDR1 is SGHNT and CDR2 is YYREEE (reference sequence). The CDR3 covers 14 residues. Here the CDR3 reads CASSLEQPPGEQYF. Here the CDR3 DNA reads TGTGCCAGCAGCTTGGAACAACCCCCGGGAGAGCAGTACTTC.

The chain employs TRBV27 and TRBJ2-2, with a tentative D call TRBD2 (5 bases). The germline V gene encodes CDR1 MNHEY and CDR2 SMNVEV (reference sequence). Deletions cut 5 bases from V and 5 bases from J, with 12 bases between. This CDR3 comprises 14 residues. CDR3 DNA sequence: TGTGCCAGCAGTCCCCTAACGGGGACCGGGGAGCTGTTTTTT. The encoded protein is CASSPLTGTGELFF.

The genes are TRBV19 and TRBJ2-1, with 7 bases fitting TRBD1. The CDR3 is 13 amino acids. Trimming cost V 4 bases and J 8 bases; bases outside gene matches: 5. Germline loops: CDR1 LNHDA, CDR2 SQIVND (reference sequence). The CDR3 nucleotides are TGTGCCAGTAGTAGACAGGGCGGCGATGAGCAGTTCTTC. Translating it yields CASSRQGGDEQFF. The variable domain in full, with the rest retrieved from reference TRBV19 and TRBJ2-1, is DGGITQSPKYLFRKEGQNVTLSCEQNLNHDAMYWYRQDPGQGLRLIYYSQIVNDFQKGDIAEGYSVSREKKESFPLTVTSAQKNPTAFYLCASSRQGGDEQFFGPGTRLTVL.

The sample holds one count of this clone. This chain uses TRBV5-1 with TRBJ2-7; 8 bases fit TRBD1. J was trimmed by 6 bases and V by 3 bases; bases with no gene match: 8. The CDR3 loop spans 14 amino acids. Germline V lookup: CDR1 SGHRS, CDR2 YFSETQ. CDR3 sequence (DNA): TGCGCCAGCAGCTATGGGGGGACAGGAGGCGAGCAGTACTTC. Protein: CASSYGGTGGEQYF.

The rearrangement uses TRBV9 and TRBJ1-2; 12 nucleotides align to TRBD1. CDR1 and CDR2 (germline): SGDLS, YYNGEE. Losses at the gene ends were 5 bases for V and 8 bases for J; bases not matched to a gene: 7. The CDR3 runs 14 residues. The CDR3 DNA sequence: TGTGCCAGCAGTGCGGGACAGGGGGCGAGGGGCTACACCTTC. As protein: CASSAGQGARGYTF.

The chain joins TRBV25-1 to TRBJ1-1; 7 bases are shared with TRBD1. CDR1 MGHDK and CDR2 SYGVNS come from the germline V gene. The V and J ends lost 4 bases and 3 bases, in that order; junction bases with no gene match: 8. This CDR3 spans 15 amino acids. For the CDR3, the DNA is TGTGCCAGCAGTGTGATTGACAGGGACGACACTGAAGCTTTCTTT. Amino acids: CASSVIDRDDTEAFF.

The V call is TRBV6-2 or TRBV6-3, the J call TRBJ2-7; 14 positions match TRBD2. There are 18 residues in the CDR3. The germline V gene encodes CDR1 MNHEY and CDR2 SVGEGT. J gave up 3 bases and V 4 bases, and 11 bases lay outside the gene matches. CDR3 loop: CASSSTVGTSGRDYEQYF. CDR3 sequence (DNA): TGTGCCAGCAGTTCGACCGTTGGGACTAGCGGGAGAGACTACGAGCAGTACTTC.

The chain joins TRBV28 to TRBJ2-3, with 9 bases lining up with TRBD2. The V gene end was trimmed by 5 bases and the J gene end by 5 bases; junction bases not matched to a gene: 8. Germline V CDR1 and CDR2: MDHEN, SYDVKM. The CDR3 has 15 amino acids. CDR3 sequence reads: CASSPQASGKDTQYF. The CDR3 bases are TGTGCCAGCAGTCCCCAGGCTAGCGGGAAAGATACGCAGTATTTT.

The CDR3 is CASSHKGGSGEKLFF. In nucleotides, the CDR3 is TGTGCCAGCAGTCACAAAGGGGGATCGGGTGAAAAACTGTTTTTT. V usage is TRBV25-1 and J usage is TRBJ1-4; a weak D match, TRBD1 (6 bases). The V and J ends lost 5 bases and 7 bases respectively, with 17 bases between them. CDR3 length equals 15 residues. Per the germline V gene, CDR1 is MGHDK and CDR2 is SYGVNS.

The V and J genes are TRBV5-1 and TRBJ2-7; possible D gene TRBD2, 5 bases. V lost 0 bases, J lost 2 bases, and 9 bases lay in between. The CDR3 extends over 14 amino acids. Germline V CDR1 and CDR2: SGHRS, YFSETQ. The CDR3 loop reads CASSLVPGTYEQYF. The CDR3 DNA reads TGCGCCAGCAGCTTGGTCCCGGGAACCTACGAGCAGTACTTC.

This chain links TRBV6-1 with TRBJ2-2; 9 positions match TRBD2. The CDR3 spans 17 residues. V gave up 2 bases and J gave up 4 bases; unmatched junction bases: 8. CDR1 MNHNS and CDR2 SASEGT come from the germline V gene. CDR3 coding DNA: TGTGCCAGCAGTGAATCGGGTCGCGGGAGGGTCACCGGGGAGCTGTTTTTT. Amino acids: CASSESGRGRVTGELFF.

The rearrangement uses TRBV18 and TRBJ1-6; tentative D call: TRBD1 (6 bases). The CDR3 is made up of 15 amino acids. The ends were cut back, 3 bases at V and 8 bases at J, with 14 bases in the middle. Germline loops: CDR1 KGHSH, CDR2 LQKENI. CDR3 amino acids: CASSPGGPRDSPLHF. CDR3 nucleotide sequence: TGTGCCAGCTCACCCGGGGGGCCCCGGGATTCACCCCTCCACTTT.

This chain uses TRBV7-8 with TRBJ1-4; a possible D gene is TRBD1 (6 bases). V lost 1 base to trimming and J lost 3 bases, with 12 bases between them. This CDR3 contains 16 residues. The germline CDR1 and CDR2 sequences are SGHVS and FQNEAQ. The CDR3 DNA reads as TGTGCCAGCAGCTTAGGTGGGGCAGGGGCTAATGAAAAACTGTTTTTT. Protein product: CASSLGGAGANEKLFF.

The chain uses TRBV6-6 and TRBJ1-2, with no clear D. Looked up from germline, CDR1 is MNHNY and CDR2 is SVGAGI (reference sequence). The CDR3 has 13 residues. V was clipped by 6 bases and J by 4 bases, with 12 bases between them. In nucleotides, the CDR3 is TGTGCCAGCAGGGAAAGGGAGGGCTATGGCTACACCTTC. Amino acids: CASREREGYGYTF.

V gene TRBV19 combines with J gene TRBJ1-1, with D unresolved. The CDR3 extends over 15 amino acids. The germline V gene encodes CDR1 LNHDA and CDR2 SQIVND (reference sequence). The V end was cut by 5 bases, the J end by 1 base, with 14 bases between. This chain's CDR3 is CASSDGGNSNTEAFF. The DNA of the CDR3 is TGTGCCAGTAGTGATGGAGGGAATTCGAACACTGAAGCTTTCTTT.

This sequence joins TRBV10-3 and TRBJ1-5, with a possible D match to TRBD1 (6 bases). V lost 9 bases and J lost 5, with 14 bases in between. CDR1 is ENHRY, CDR2 SYGVKD, per germline. This CDR3 has 13 amino acids. The CDR3 DNA is TGTGCCATGTCACAGGGAATGGATCAGCCCCAGCATTTT. This codes for CAMSQGMDQPQHF.

The rearrangement joins TRBV29-1 to TRBJ1-2, with D perhaps TRBD1 (5 bases). The CDR3 spans 12 residues. The V gene lost 7 bases and the J gene lost 6 bases, with 15 bases spanning the gap. Germline CDR1 SQVTM, CDR2 ANQGSEA. The CDR3 bases are TGCAGCGGGGGCTCCAGGGAAGATGGCTACACCTTC. Translating it yields CSGGSREDGYTF.

The chain couples TRBV24-1 to TRBJ2-1; 9 bases fit TRBD2. Trimming took 1 base from V and 9 from J; bases not matched to a gene: 12. Germline V gives CDR1 KGHDR, CDR2 SFDVKD. The CDR3 spans 17 residues. The DNA for the CDR3 is TGTGCCACCAGTGATTTCGTTAGTGGCGGGAGGGGAGGTGAGCAGTTCTTC. Its protein product is CATSDFVSGGRGGEQFF.

The gene calls are TRBV6-6 and TRBJ1-1; 9 bases align to TRBD1. With V trimmed by 5 bases and J by 4 bases, 14 bases remained unmatched. The CDR3 totals 17 residues. Germline CDR1 is MNHNY and CDR2 is SVGAGI (reference sequence). The CDR3 nucleotides are TGTGCCAGCAGTCCTCTCCAGGGGACAGGGAGGGTCACTGAAGCTTTCTTT. It encodes CASSPLQGTGRVTEAFF.

In its sample, this clone was seen once. This chain uses TRBV9 with TRBJ1-6; 8 bases fit TRBD1. The CDR3 totals 15 residues. Germline V gene lookup returns CDR1 SGDLS and CDR2 YYNGEE. The V and J ends lost 4 bases and 14 bases, in that order; junction bases with no gene match: 14. CDR3 in amino acids: CASSPIIGQGLALHF. In nucleotides, the CDR3 is TGTGCCAGCAGCCCCATAATTGGACAGGGCCTTGCCCTCCACTTT.